A selection of T cell receptor beta chains follows, all from one sample in a study of blood T cell repertoires in COVID-19. Sequencing was performed with immunoSEQ multiplex PCR; in TCRdb, only in-frame clones are kept and a portion is missing. The data show about 120,000 clones, 82% seen once. Sequenced input: peripheral blood. Every receptor here comes from a woman aged 65 to 85 with acute or convalescent COVID-19. CDR3s include the opening cysteine and the closing phenylalanine or tryptophan. A D gene is named only where the DNA matches it firmly. The size entry is marked missing in some rows and otherwise reads once, few, many or a size class.

d_call	clone_size	j_call	v_call	cdr3_nt	cdr3_aa
NA	NA	TRBJ2-5	TRBV6-5	TGTGCCAGCAGTCGTCCACGGGATTTTGAAGAGACCCAGTACTTC	CASSRPRDFEETQYF
NA	NA	TRBJ2-5	TRBV11-3	TGTGCCAGCAGCTTCAAAGAGACCCAGTACTTC	CASSFKETQYF
NA	NA	TRBJ2-5	TRBV6-5	TGTGCCAGCAGTTACCAGGGGACGACCCAGTACTTC	CASSYQGTTQYF
TRBD1	NA	TRBJ1-1	TRBV2	TGTGCCAGCAGGATACCGGGACAGGGGAGGGTTGAAGCTTTCTTT	CASRIPGQGRVEAFF
NA	NA	TRBJ1-2	TRBV19	TGTGCCAGTAGTATCCCCAAGGGGGTGGGGGCAGGTGGCTACACCTTC	CASSIPKGVGAGGYTF
TRBD1	NA	TRBJ2-3	TRBV7-2	TGTGCCAGCAGCACCCACAAGGCCGGGACAGGGGGAGATACGCAGTATTTT	CASSTHKAGTGGDTQYF
TRBD1	once	TRBJ2-1	TRBV7-2	TGTGCCAGCAGCTTTAATACAGGGGGCAATGAGCAGTTCTTC	CASSFNTGGNEQFF
TRBD2	NA	TRBJ2-3	TRBV4-3	TGCGCCAGCAGCCAAGATTCGCGGGGGGGCACAGATACGCAGTATTTT	CASSQDSRGGTDTQYF
TRBD1	once	TRBJ1-1	TRBV6-5	TGTGCCAGCAGTCCCCCGGGACAGGGTGAAGCTTTCTTT	CASSPPGQGEAFF
TRBD2	NA	TRBJ2-5	TRBV4-3	TGCGCCAGCAGCCAAGATCTGAGCGGGGGAGAGACCCAGTACTTC	CASSQDLSGGETQYF
TRBD1	NA	TRBJ1-5	TRBV7-8	TGTGCCAGCAGCATAGGGGACAGTCGGAATCAGCCCCAGCATTTT	CASSIGDSRNQPQHF
TRBD2	once	TRBJ2-7	TRBV19	TGTGCCAGTAGTACAAGGACTAGCGGGGCGATCGAGCAGTACTTC	CASSTRTSGAIEQYF
TRBD1	NA	TRBJ2-5	TRBV6-5	TGTGCCAGCAGGGGGACAGGGGTCAACCAAGAGACCCAGTACTTC	CASRGTGVNQETQYF
NA	NA	TRBJ2-7	TRBV7-6	TGTGCCAGCAGCTTAGCCCAAGGGGCCGGCTACGAGCAGTACTTC	CASSLAQGAGYEQYF
NA	few	TRBJ1-1	TRBV5-4	TGTGCCAGCAGCGTGCCGGGAGATGAAGCTTTCTTT	CASSVPGDEAFF
TRBD1	few	TRBJ1-2	TRBV6-5	TGTGCCAGCAGTTACTCGATGGGACAGGGGGACCGCGGCTACACCTTC	CASSYSMGQGDRGYTF
TRBD1	NA	TRBJ1-2	TRBV4-1	TGCGCCAGCAGCCAAGCTCCATCGACAGGGGTCTATGGCTACACCTTC	CASSQAPSTGVYGYTF
TRBD2	few	TRBJ2-5	TRBV7-2	TGTGCCAGCAGCCCGGGGGGGCCTTGGGAGACCCAGTACTTC	CASSPGGPWETQYF
NA	few	TRBJ2-5	TRBV27	TGTGCCAGCAGTTTGTCAGGGATGTTCCTGGAGACCCAGTACTTC	CASSLSGMFLETQYF
TRBD1	NA	TRBJ1-3	TRBV2	TGTGCCAGCTCAACAGGGGGCGTAAACACCATATATTTT	CASSTGGVNTIYF
NA	NA	TRBJ1-2	TRBV6-5	TGTGCCAGCCACAGTGCTAACTATGGCTACACCTTC	CASHSANYGYTF
NA	NA	TRBJ2-3	TRBV27	TGTGCCAGCGTCCTAGGGAGTACGCAGTATTTT	CASVLGSTQYF
NA	NA	TRBJ1-2	TRBV7-2	TGTGCCAGCAGCTTAGTCCCACCCAGGGGAAGTTCGGTCTATGGCTACACCTTC	CASSLVPPRGSSVYGYTF
TRBD2	NA	TRBJ2-1	TRBV7-2	TGTGCCAGCAGCTTAGTGCCCTGGACTAGCGGGGGGGCTAATGAGCAGTTCTTC	CASSLVPWTSGGANEQFF